This T cell receptor (beta chain) came from a study of cytomegalovirus exposure and HLA in healthy donors. A word on this clone: The antigen is undetermined.

These donors were members of the 120-subject validation cohort, a group separate from the approximately 670-subject first cohort. Overall study results and limits: Three CMV-associated chains were confirmed in vitro to be specific for CMV antigens. As was reported, the classifier diagnosed cytomegalovirus status with high specificity and sensitivity. The listing of 160 or so TCR beta chains classed them as cytomegalovirus-associated.

Measured with immunoSEQ multiplex PCR; TCRdb has only the in-frame clones, and not every one. Of about 150,000 clones listed, about 88% are singletons. This CDR3 region has 15 residues. After removal of 2 bases from V and 6 bases from J, the junction contained 5 bases not matched to a gene. The V gene's germline CDR1 is MDHEN and CDR2 SYDVKM. What was sequenced was PBMCs. This sequence originates from a woman aged 18-29 years in good health and CMV-seropositive. This chain links TRBV28 with TRBJ2-1, with 9 bases that match TRBD2. The CDR3 DNA reads TGTGCCAGCAGTTTAGCGGGGGGGCCTATCAATGAGCAGTTCTTC. Encoded protein: CASSLAGGPINEQFF.